The 9 T cell receptor beta chains below come from one sample, sequenced in a study of beta chain features in type 1 diabetes. The investigators reverse transcribed all of the isolated RNA, so they sequenced expressed TCRB transcripts. Using immunoSEQ multiplex PCR, the repertoire was profiled, and TCRdb retains in-frame clones only, with some absent. The sample lists under 900,000 clones, roughly 15% seen once, with around 0.02% in the top ten. The material sequenced was naive CD4+ T cells from blood. These receptors were obtained from a woman between 18 and 29 years old in good health.

The rearrangement links TRBV9 to TRBJ1-3, with 7 bases lining up with TRBD1. This CDR3 has 18 residues. V shed 1 base, J shed 0 bases, and the junction held 10 bases outside the gene matches. Germline V gene data show CDR1 as SGDLS and CDR2 as YYNGEE. CDR3 coding DNA: TGTGCCAGCAGCGTATCAGACAGGGTTTTCCTCTCTGGAAACACCATATATTTT. As protein: CASSVSDRVFLSGNTIYF.

This clone was seen more than once but under ten times. The chain has TRBV28 and TRBJ1-5, with no clear D. Between the trimmed V and J ends, which lost 7 bases and 5 bases, there was a span of 15 bases. Germline V gene data show CDR1 as MDHEN and CDR2 as SYDVKM. CDR3 length equals 14 residues. The DNA for the CDR3 is TGTGCCAGCAAGGGCACCGGGGAGCATCAGCCCCAGCATTTT. As protein: CASKGTGEHQPQHF.

The table lists this clone with a few counts. The chain employs TRBV2 and TRBJ2-6; D is undetermined. Deletions cut 4 bases from V and 3 bases from J, with 1 base between. This CDR3 has 12 amino acids. Germline V CDR1 and CDR2: SNHLY, FYNNEI. The CDR3 reads CASSVGANVLTF. DNA for the CDR3: TGTGCCAGCAGTGTTGGGGCCAACGTCCTGACTTTC.

In its sample, this clone was seen a few times. The chain uses TRBV5-8 and TRBJ1-1; maybe TRBD1 (6 bases). CDR1 is SGHTS, CDR2 YDEGEE, per germline. The CDR3 extends over 16 amino acids. The V end was cut by 1 base, the J end by 1 base, with 14 bases between. CDR3 DNA sequence: TGTGCCAGCAGCTTGAATCACGGGGGCCGGAACACTGAAGCTTTCTTT. Amino acid sequence: CASSLNHGGRNTEAFF.

The J gene is TRBJ2-1, the V gene TRBV11-2; TRBD2 matches at 9 bases. After removal of 3 bases from V and 0 bases from J, the junction contained 12 bases not matched to a gene. Germline V lookup: CDR1 SGHAT, CDR2 FQNNGV. The CDR3 totals 19 residues. In DNA form, the CDR3 reads TGTGCCAGCAGCTTCGGACAGCTTCTAGCGGGAATCTCCTACAATGAGCAGTTCTTC. Amino acids: CASSFGQLLAGISYNEQFF. Supplemented by reference TRBV11-2 and TRBJ2-1, the full variable domain reads EAGVAQSPRYKIIEKRQSVAFWCNPISGHATLYWYQQILGQGPKLLIQFQNNGVVDDSQLPKDRFSAERLKGVDSTLKIQPAKLEDSAVYLCASSFGQLLAGISYNEQFFGPGTRLTVL.

The V and J genes are TRBV4-3 and TRBJ1-3, with TRBD1 as a possible D gene (6 bases). Germline loops: CDR1 LGHNA, CDR2 YSLEER. The CDR3 has 17 residues. V shed 1 base and J shed 0 bases, with 13 bases lying between them. CDR3: CASSQGRTVLSGNTIYF. CDR3 bases: TGCGCCAGCAGCCAAGGACGGACAGTCCTCTCTGGAAACACCATATATTTT.

This clone has a handful of counts. J is TRBJ2-3 and V is TRBV21-1; the table's D call, TRBD2, has no DNA check behind it. TRBV21-1 is tagged as a pseudogene. The CDR3 contains 16 residues. The CDR3 is CASSPETSGRTDTQYF. The CDR3 DNA sequence: TGTGCCAGCAGCCCCGAAACTAGCGGGAGAACAGATACGCAGTATTTT.

The rearrangement links TRBV15 to TRBJ1-4; TRBD1 matches at 7 bases. After removal of 1 base from V and 7 bases from J, the junction contained 9 bases not matched to a gene. This CDR3 region has 16 residues. Germline lookup yields CDR1 LNHNV and CDR2 YYDKDF (reference sequence). CDR3: CATSRAGTALGEKLFF. The DNA for the CDR3 is TGTGCCACCAGCAGAGCTGGGACAGCCTTGGGTGAAAAACTGTTTTTT. The variable domain in full, with the rest retrieved from reference TRBV15 and TRBJ1-4, is DAMVIQNPRYQVTQFGKPVTLSCSQTLNHNVMYWYQQKSSQAPKLLFHYYDKDFNNEADTPDNFQSRRPNTSFCFLDIRSPGLGDTAMYLCATSRAGTALGEKLFFGSGTQLSVL.

This clone has a handful of counts. The V and J genes are TRBV28 and TRBJ2-2; TRBD1 matches 7 bases. With 6 bases clipped from V and 8 bases from J, the junction kept 21 bases outside the gene matches. Germline V gene sequence: CDR1 MDHEN, CDR2 SYDVKM. CDR3 size: 18 residues. The CDR3 bases are TGTGCCAGCAGCCAAACCGGGACAGCGTTATGGTACCGTGGGGAGCTGTTTTTT. Encoded protein: CASSQTGTALWYRGELFF.